Each of the 30 T cell receptor beta chains below was sequenced from the same sample in a study of blood T cell repertoires in COVID-19. This table comes from immunoSEQ multiplex PCR, and its TCRdb copy is limited to in-frame clones, with some not included. The sample lists some 200,000 clones, more than 65% occurring once. Source material: peripheral blood. Receptor source: a man over 45 with active or convalescent COVID-19.

The chain uses TRBV4-3 and TRBJ2-1, with 7 bases lining up with TRBD2. V shed 4 bases, J shed 10 bases, and the junction held 13 bases outside the gene matches. Germline loops: CDR1 LGHNA, CDR2 YSLEER. CDR3 length: 15 residues. The CDR3 DNA reads as TGCGCCAGCAGCCCATGGGAAATGGGCGGGGGAGAGCAGTTCTTC. This gives the protein CASSPWEMGGGEQFF.

The genes are TRBV9 and TRBJ2-1; 10 bases align to TRBD2. Germline trimming cut 4 bases from V and 4 bases from J; bases unmatched to any gene: 5. The CDR3 totals 15 residues. Looked up from germline, CDR1 is SGDLS and CDR2 is YYNGEE. CDR3 amino acids: CASSLLAGAYNEQFF. The CDR3 coding sequence is TGTGCCAGCAGCCTTCTAGCGGGAGCATACAATGAGCAGTTCTTC.

The gene calls are TRBV19 and TRBJ1-2, with D perhaps TRBD1 (5 bases). Germline CDR1 is LNHDA and CDR2 is SQIVND (reference sequence). Trimming removed 1 base from V and 2 bases from J, with 11 bases in between. There are 15 residues in the CDR3. CDR3 in amino acids: CASSIAAGWNYGYTF. In DNA, the CDR3 is TGTGCCAGTAGTATAGCCGCAGGGTGGAACTATGGCTACACCTTC.

J is TRBJ2-1 and V is TRBV6-5; 8 bases are shared with TRBD2. The CDR3 has 15 residues. Trimming cost V 8 bases and J 8 bases; bases outside gene matches: 14. Germline V gene sequence: CDR1 MNHEY, CDR2 SVGAGI. CDR3 bases: TGTGCCAGCTTTGGGGGGCTAGCGGGTTTGGATGAGCAGTTCTTC. Translating gives CASFGGLAGLDEQFF.

The chain employs TRBV27 and TRBJ2-1; 9 bases fit TRBD1. With 6 bases clipped from V and 2 bases from J, the junction kept 2 bases outside the gene matches. This CDR3 contains 14 residues. The germline gives CDR1 MNHEY, CDR2 SMNVEV (reference sequence). The CDR3 loop reads CASRRTGAYNEQFF. CDR3 sequence (DNA): TGTGCCAGCAGAAGGACAGGGGCCTACAATGAGCAGTTCTTC.

This chain links TRBV7-8 with TRBJ2-7, with 8 bases fitting TRBD1. This CDR3 has 17 residues. Germline values: CDR1 SGHVS, CDR2 FQNEAQ. V shed 1 base and J 3 bases; nucleotides not matched to a gene: 11. The CDR3 DNA sequence: TGTGCCAGCAGCTTAGGGACAGGGTTTAGATCGGTCTACGAGCAGTACTTC. It specifies CASSLGTGFRSVYEQYF.

This clone was found once. The chain employs TRBV19 and TRBJ1-2; 7 positions agree with TRBD1. Trimming took 5 bases from V and 8 from J; bases not matched to a gene: 8. This CDR3 has 13 amino acids. The germline V gene has CDR1 LNHDA and CDR2 SQIVND (reference sequence). The CDR3 reads CASSQHRGGGYTF. CDR3 DNA: TGTGCCAGTAGTCAACACAGGGGTGGCGGCTACACCTTC. Full variable domain (remainder filled in from reference TRBV19 and TRBJ1-2): DGGITQSPKYLFRKEGQNVTLSCEQNLNHDAMYWYRQDPGQGLRLIYYSQIVNDFQKGDIAEGYSVSREKKESFPLTVTSAQKNPTAFYLCASSQHRGGGYTFGSGTRLTVV.

The chain has TRBV5-4 and TRBJ1-2, with a possible D match to TRBD1 (6 bases). The CDR3 runs 16 residues. In germline, CDR1 is SGHNT, CDR2 YYREEE (reference sequence). V gave up 0 bases and J gave up 3 bases, with 15 bases separating them. The CDR3 sequence is CASSLEVVRGDYGYTF. The CDR3, as DNA: TGTGCCAGCAGCTTGGAGGTAGTCAGGGGTGACTATGGCTACACCTTC.

This clone was counted a single time. The chain couples TRBV15 to TRBJ2-5, with 7 bases aligning to TRBD2. V gave up 1 base and J gave up 3 bases; unmatched junction bases: 11. The CDR3 consists of 17 residues. Germline lookup yields CDR1 LNHNV and CDR2 YYDKDF (reference sequence). This chain's CDR3 is CATSRVGFTSVEETQYF. The CDR3 coding sequence is TGTGCCACCAGCAGAGTGGGGTTCACTAGCGTGGAAGAGACCCAGTACTTC.

This chain joins TRBV7-3 and TRBJ2-5; 12 positions agree with TRBD2. Germline CDR1 is SGHTA and CDR2 is FQGTGA. J lost 4 bases, V lost 5 bases, and 8 bases had no gene match. The CDR3 runs 16 residues. CDR3 coding DNA: TGTGCCAGCAGCCACCGACTAGCGGGAGTTGTAGAGACCCAGTACTTC. Translating gives CASSHRLAGVVETQYF.

This rearrangement joins TRBV18 to TRBJ1-2; D perhaps matches TRBD1 (6 bases). CDR1 and CDR2 (germline): KGHSH, LQKENI. V lost 2 bases, J lost 5 bases, and 12 bases lay in between. The CDR3 sequence is 14 residues long. The CDR3 DNA sequence: TGTGCCAGCTCACCAGAGGGGACACTATATGGCTACACCTTC. Residues: CASSPEGTLYGYTF.

This clone was observed a single time. This sequence joins TRBV28 and TRBJ1-2, with 8 bases matching TRBD1. The CDR3 sequence is 13 residues long. J was trimmed by 8 bases and V by 8 bases; bases with no gene match: 10. CDR1 MDHEN and CDR2 SYDVKM come from the germline V gene. The CDR3 region has the DNA TGTGCCAGCCAGGGGGCCTTCACCCTAGGCTACACCTTC. Translation gives CASQGAFTLGYTF.

V and J are TRBV28 and TRBJ1-1, with 7 bases aligning to TRBD1. The CDR3 is made up of 15 amino acids. V was pared by 5 bases and J by 4 bases, with 10 bases of the junction left unmatched. In germline, CDR1 is MDHEN, CDR2 SYDVKM. The CDR3 loop is CASSPPQGSGTEAFF. The CDR3 coding sequence is TGTGCCAGCAGTCCACCACAGGGGAGCGGCACTGAAGCTTTCTTT.

The chain recombines TRBV12-3 or TRBV12-4 with TRBJ2-5; TRBD1 might be the D (6 bases). V was cut by 9 bases and J by 4 bases, with 12 bases left in between. CDR3 size: 12 residues. The CDR3 region is CASSSGAETQYF. DNA for the CDR3: TGTGCCAGTTCTTCAGGGGCAGAGACCCAGTACTTC.

This clone has a single count. The gene calls are TRBV5-1 and TRBJ2-3; 9 positions match TRBD2. Germline V gene sequence: CDR1 SGHRS, CDR2 YFSETQ. J gave up 4 bases and V 2 bases, and 11 bases lay outside the gene matches. The CDR3 loop spans 17 amino acids. CDR3 DNA: TGCGCCAGCAGCTTCTCGGGTAGCGGGAGAGTTTCAGATACGCAGTATTTT. Its protein is CASSFSGSGRVSDTQYF.

The chain recombines TRBV28 with TRBJ2-3; D remains unclear. From germline, CDR1 is MDHEN and CDR2 SYDVKM. The CDR3 runs 12 residues. The ends were cut back, 5 bases at V and 3 bases at J, with 6 bases in the middle. This CDR3 reads CASSRRTDTQYF. In nucleotides, the CDR3 is TGTGCCAGCAGTCGGAGAACAGATACGCAGTATTTT.

The chain is built from TRBV27 and TRBJ1-6, with D perhaps matching TRBD1 (6 bases). CDR1 and CDR2 from the germline V gene are MNHEY and SMNVEV (reference sequence). The CDR3 runs to 16 residues. V lost 4 bases and J 5 bases, leaving 15 bases between the germline ends. CDR3 nucleotide sequence: TGTGCCAGCAGTTCCAGGGTTGAGGGGGATAATTCACCCCTCCACTTT. As protein: CASSSRVEGDNSPLHF.

V usage is TRBV3-1 (or the pseudogene TRBV3-2) and J usage is TRBJ2-5; 8 bases line up with TRBD2. Germline V lookup: CDR1 LGHDT, CDR2 YNNKEL (reference sequence). With V trimmed by 4 bases and J by 4 bases, 8 bases remained unmatched. The CDR3 runs 15 residues. CDR3 loop: CASSPDGGVGETQYF. Here the CDR3 DNA reads TGTGCCAGCAGCCCGGACGGGGGGGTGGGAGAGACCCAGTACTTC.

In DNA, the CDR3 is TGTGCCAGCAGTTCCCTCCCCCCTACGGTGCAGTACTTC. Translating gives CASSSLPPTVQYF. The chain couples TRBV27 to TRBJ2-7; no clear D gene. V was pared by 4 bases and J by 9 bases, with 16 bases between. Germline CDR1 MNHEY, CDR2 SMNVEV (reference sequence). The CDR3 has 13 amino acids.

This chain connects TRBV25-1 to TRBJ2-7, with 9 positions matching TRBD1. Germline V gene sequence: CDR1 MGHDK, CDR2 SYGVNS. The CDR3 consists of 14 residues. With 6 bases clipped from V and 2 bases from J, the junction kept 5 bases outside the gene matches. The CDR3: CASRETGGPYEQYF. For the CDR3, the DNA is TGTGCCAGCAGGGAGACAGGGGGACCCTACGAGCAGTACTTC.

This chain connects TRBV14 to TRBJ1-2; weak D call: TRBD1 (6 bases). The CDR3 consists of 15 residues. V lost 3 bases, J lost 3 bases, and 14 bases lay in between. Germline loops: CDR1 SGHDN, CDR2 FVKESK. CDR3 in DNA: TGTGCCAGCAGCCACCAGCCGGGGGGCCACTATGGCTACACCTTC. This encodes CASSHQPGGHYGYTF.

This sequence joins TRBV18 and TRBJ1-1; 7 nucleotides line up with TRBD1. After removal of 4 bases from V and 5 bases from J, the junction contained 7 bases not matched to a gene. Germline loops: CDR1 KGHSH, CDR2 LQKENI. The CDR3 extends over 14 amino acids. The CDR3 here is CASSRSVQGTEAFF. The CDR3 bases are TGTGCCAGCTCACGATCCGTACAGGGGACTGAAGCTTTCTTT.

V is TRBV11-2 and J is TRBJ2-7; D is ambiguous. The ends were cut back, 5 bases at V and 0 bases at J, with 2 bases in the middle. The CDR3 runs to 11 residues. The germline gives CDR1 SGHAT, CDR2 FQNNGV. The CDR3 nucleotides read TGTGCCAGCAGCCGCTCCTACGAGCAGTACTTC. Translation: CASSRSYEQYF.

The V gene is TRBV7-2, the J gene TRBJ2-5; 9 nucleotides align to TRBD2. Germline V lookup: CDR1 SGHTA, CDR2 FQGNSA. Germline trimming cut 2 bases from V and 5 bases from J; bases unmatched to any gene: 12. The CDR3 covers 17 residues. The chain's CDR3 is CASSLPVLSGSSETQYF. CDR3 nucleotide sequence: TGTGCCAGCAGCTTACCAGTCCTTAGCGGGAGTAGCGAGACCCAGTACTTC.

V gene TRBV11-1 combines with J gene TRBJ2-3; 7 bases fit TRBD1. Germline loops: CDR1 SGHAT, CDR2 FQDESV (reference sequence). V lost 3 bases, J lost 2 bases, and 2 bases stayed unmatched. CDR3 length: 14 residues. CDR3 loop: CASSLGTVTDTQYF. The CDR3 coding sequence is TGTGCCAGCAGCTTGGGGACAGTCACAGATACGCAGTATTTT.

CDR3: CASSTTGVYEQYF. As DNA, the CDR3 is TGTGCCAGCAGTACCACAGGGGTCTACGAGCAGTACTTC. The V call is TRBV28, the J call TRBJ2-7; TRBD1 matches at 7 bases. V was pared by 5 bases and J by 3 bases, with 4 bases of the junction left unmatched. CDR1 and CDR2 from the germline V gene are MDHEN and SYDVKM. The CDR3 length is 13 residues.

In its sample, this clone was seen once. The gene calls are TRBV5-1 and TRBJ2-3; a weak D match, TRBD1 (5 bases). CDR1 is SGHRS, CDR2 YFSETQ, per germline. Deletions cut 4 bases from V and 1 base from J, with 22 bases between. The CDR3 is made up of 18 amino acids. CDR3 residues: CASSRGGALIRGTDTQYF. CDR3 bases: TGCGCCAGCAGCCGTGGTGGGGCGTTGATAAGGGGCACAGATACGCAGTATTTT. Drawing the rest from reference TRBV5-1 and TRBJ2-3, the complete variable domain is KAGVTQTPRYLIKTRGQQVTLSCSPISGHRSVSWYQQTPGQGLQFLFEYFSETQRNKGNFPGRFSGRQFSNSRSEMNVSTLELGDSALYLCASSRGGALIRGTDTQYFGPGTRLTVL.

Details on this clone: This may be a read error: a much more frequent sequence differs by one nucleotide. The gene calls are TRBV13 and TRBJ2-2; no clear D. The CDR3 has 12 residues. CDR1 and CDR2 from the germline V gene are PRHDT and FYEKMQ (reference sequence). Between the trimmed V and J ends, which lost 5 bases and 6 bases, there was a span of 7 bases. The CDR3: CASSQRPGELFF. CDR3 DNA: TGTGCCAGCAGCCAGAGGCCCGGGGAGCTGTTTTTT.

The J gene is TRBJ2-5, the V gene TRBV7-2; 11 nucleotides agree with TRBD2. Trimming at V came to 5 bases and at J to 1 base, leaving 6 bases not matched to a gene. CDR1 is SGHTA, CDR2 FQGNSA, per germline. The CDR3 is 16 amino acids. The CDR3 DNA reads as TGTGCCAGCAGCCCCCGGACTAGCGGGTCCCAAGAGACCCAGTACTTC. It codes for CASSPRTSGSQETQYF. Combining the CDR3 with reference TRBV7-2 and TRBJ2-5 gives the whole variable domain GAGVSQSPSNKVTEKGKDVELRCDPISGHTALYWYRQSLGQGLEFLIYFQGNSAPDKSGLPSDRFSAERTGGSVSTLTIQRTQQEDSAVYLCASSPRTSGSQETQYFGPGTRLLVL.

The V call is TRBV5-4, the J call TRBJ2-2; 7 positions match TRBD2. V lost 2 bases to trimming and J lost 3 bases; unmatched junction nucleotides: 4. Germline V gene data show CDR1 as SGHNT and CDR2 as YYREEE (reference sequence). This CDR3 has 15 residues. This CDR3 is CASSLPSGDTGELFF. CDR3 nucleotides: TGTGCCAGCAGCTTACCAAGCGGGGACACCGGGGAGCTGTTTTTT. Drawing the rest from reference TRBV5-4 and TRBJ2-2, the complete variable domain is ETGVTQSPTHLIKTRGQQVTLRCSSQSGHNTVSWYQQALGQGPQFIFQYYREEENGRGNFPPRFSGLQFPNYSSELNVNALELDDSALYLCASSLPSGDTGELFFGEGSRLTVL.